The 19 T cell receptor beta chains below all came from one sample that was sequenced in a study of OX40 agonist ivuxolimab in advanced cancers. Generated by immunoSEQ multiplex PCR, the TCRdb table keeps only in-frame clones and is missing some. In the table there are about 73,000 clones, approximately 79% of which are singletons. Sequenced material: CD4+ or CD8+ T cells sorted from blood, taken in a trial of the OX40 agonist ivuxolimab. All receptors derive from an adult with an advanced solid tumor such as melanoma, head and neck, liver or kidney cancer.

The CDR3 is CASRGVTETQYF. In DNA form, the CDR3 reads TGTGCCAGCAGGGGGGTGACAGAGACCCAGTACTTC. The V call is TRBV7-9, the J call TRBJ2-5; D is possibly TRBD1 or TRBD2 (5 bases each). This CDR3 has 12 residues. The V and J ends lost 6 bases and 4 bases respectively, with 9 bases between them. Germline V gene sequence: CDR1 SEHNR, CDR2 FQNEAQ (reference sequence). The variable domain in full, with the rest retrieved from reference TRBV7-9 and TRBJ2-5, is DTGVSQNPRHKITKRGQNVTFRCDPISEHNRLYWYRQTLGQGPEFLTYFQNEAQLEKSRLLSDRFSAERPKGSFSTLEIQRTEQGDSAMYLCASRGVTETQYFGPGTRLLVL.

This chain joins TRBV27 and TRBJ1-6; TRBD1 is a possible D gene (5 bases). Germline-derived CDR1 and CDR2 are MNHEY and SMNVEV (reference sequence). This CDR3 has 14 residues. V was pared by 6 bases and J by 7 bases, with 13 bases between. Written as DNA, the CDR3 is TGTGCCAGCAGCATGGGACGGATGAATTCACCCCTCCACTTT. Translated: CASSMGRMNSPLHF.

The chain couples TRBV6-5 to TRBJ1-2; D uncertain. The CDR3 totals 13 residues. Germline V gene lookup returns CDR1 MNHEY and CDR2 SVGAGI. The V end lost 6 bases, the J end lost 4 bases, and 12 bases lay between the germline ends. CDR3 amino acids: CASSYDGLYGYTF. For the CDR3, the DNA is TGTGCCAGCAGCTATGACGGGCTCTATGGCTACACCTTC.

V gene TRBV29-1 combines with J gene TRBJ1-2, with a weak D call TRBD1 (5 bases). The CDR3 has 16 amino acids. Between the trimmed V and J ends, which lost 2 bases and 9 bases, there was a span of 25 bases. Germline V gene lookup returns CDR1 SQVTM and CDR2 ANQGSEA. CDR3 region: CSVERGGTSVTNRYTF. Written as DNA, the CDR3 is TGCAGCGTTGAAAGGGGTGGAACCTCAGTCACTAATCGCTACACCTTC. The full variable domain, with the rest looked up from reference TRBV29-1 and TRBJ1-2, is SAVISQKPSRDICQRGTSLTIQCQVDSQVTMMFWYRQQPGQSLTLIATANQGSEATYESGFVIDKFPISRPNLTFSTLTVSNMSPEDSSIYLCSVERGGTSVTNRYTFGSGTRLTVV.

Written as DNA, the CDR3 is TGTGCCAGCAGTTACGGGGGGGGCGCTTCCTATGGCTACACCTTC. Amino acid sequence: CASSYGGGASYGYTF. The J gene is TRBJ1-2, the V gene TRBV6-5, with D tentatively TRBD1 (6 bases). Trimming stripped 2 bases from V and 4 bases from J, with 14 bases between. Germline V gene sequence: CDR1 MNHEY, CDR2 SVGAGI. CDR3 length equals 15 residues.

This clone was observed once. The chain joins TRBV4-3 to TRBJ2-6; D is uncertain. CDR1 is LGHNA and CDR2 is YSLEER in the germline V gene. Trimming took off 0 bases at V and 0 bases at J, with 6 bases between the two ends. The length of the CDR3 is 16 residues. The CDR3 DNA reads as TGCGCCAGCAGCCAAGAGGGTCGCTCTGGGGCCAACGTCCTGACTTTC. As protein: CASSQEGRSGANVLTF.

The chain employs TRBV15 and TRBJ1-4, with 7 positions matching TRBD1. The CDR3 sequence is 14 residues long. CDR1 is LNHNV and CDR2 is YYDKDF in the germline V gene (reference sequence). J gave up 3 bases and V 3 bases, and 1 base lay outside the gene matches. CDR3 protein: CATSRGQSNEKLFF. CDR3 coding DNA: TGTGCCACCAGCAGGGGACAGTCTAATGAAAAACTGTTTTTT.

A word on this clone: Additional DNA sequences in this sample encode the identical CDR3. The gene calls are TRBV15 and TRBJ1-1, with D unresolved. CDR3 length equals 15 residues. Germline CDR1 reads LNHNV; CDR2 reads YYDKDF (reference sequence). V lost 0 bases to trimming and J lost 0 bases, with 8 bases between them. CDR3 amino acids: CATSREKGLNTEAFF. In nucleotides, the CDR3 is TGTGCCACCAGCAGAGAAAAGGGCTTGAACACTGAAGCTTTCTTT.

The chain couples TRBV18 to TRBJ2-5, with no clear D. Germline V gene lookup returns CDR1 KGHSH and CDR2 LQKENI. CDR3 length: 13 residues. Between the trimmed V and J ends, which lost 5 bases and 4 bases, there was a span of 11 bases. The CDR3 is CASSAPSGETQYF. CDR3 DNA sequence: TGTGCCAGCTCAGCTCCCTCGGGAGAGACCCAGTACTTC.

The CDR3 sequence is CASSLAGALPEQYF. The DNA of the CDR3 is TGCGCCAGCAGCTTGGCGGGGGCTCTCCCCGAGCAGTACTTC. V is TRBV5-1 and J is TRBJ2-7; D is perhaps TRBD1 or TRBD2 (6 bases each). Germline V gives CDR1 SGHRS, CDR2 YFSETQ. CDR3 size: 14 residues. Trimming shortened V by 0 bases and J by 6 bases, and 13 bases separated the two germline ends.

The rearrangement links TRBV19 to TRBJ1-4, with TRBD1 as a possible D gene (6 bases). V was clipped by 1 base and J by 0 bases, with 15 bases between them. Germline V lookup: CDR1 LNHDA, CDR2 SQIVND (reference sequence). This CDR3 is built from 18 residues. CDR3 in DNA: TGTGCCAGTAGTATAGGAACAGGGAGGAGGGCAACTAATGAAAAACTGTTTTTT. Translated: CASSIGTGRRATNEKLFF.

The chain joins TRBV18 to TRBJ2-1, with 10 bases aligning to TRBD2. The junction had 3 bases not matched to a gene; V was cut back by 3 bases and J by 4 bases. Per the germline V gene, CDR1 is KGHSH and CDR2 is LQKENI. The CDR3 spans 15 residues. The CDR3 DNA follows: TGTGCCAGCTCACCTCTACTAGCGGGGTACAATGAGCAGTTCTTC. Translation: CASSPLLAGYNEQFF.

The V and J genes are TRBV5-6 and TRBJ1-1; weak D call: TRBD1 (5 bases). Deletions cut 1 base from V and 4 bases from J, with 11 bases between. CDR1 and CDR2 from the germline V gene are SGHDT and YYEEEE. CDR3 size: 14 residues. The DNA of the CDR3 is TGTGCCAGCAGCTTGAGACAGCCCAGCACTGAAGCTTTCTTT. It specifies CASSLRQPSTEAFF. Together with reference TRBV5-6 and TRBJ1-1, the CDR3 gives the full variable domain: DAGVTQSPTHLIKTRGQQVTLRCSPKSGHDTVSWYQQALGQGPQFIFQYYEEEERQRGNFPDRFSGHQFPNYSSELNVNALLLGDSALYLCASSLRQPSTEAFFGQGTRLTVV.

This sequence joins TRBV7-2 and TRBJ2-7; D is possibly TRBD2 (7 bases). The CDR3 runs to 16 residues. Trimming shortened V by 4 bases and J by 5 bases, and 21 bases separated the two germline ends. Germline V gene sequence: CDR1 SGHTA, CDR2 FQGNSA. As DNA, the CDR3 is TGTGCCAGCAGCTCCAAGGGGGGGAGGGTGATGCACGAGCAGTACTTC. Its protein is CASSSKGGRVMHEQYF.

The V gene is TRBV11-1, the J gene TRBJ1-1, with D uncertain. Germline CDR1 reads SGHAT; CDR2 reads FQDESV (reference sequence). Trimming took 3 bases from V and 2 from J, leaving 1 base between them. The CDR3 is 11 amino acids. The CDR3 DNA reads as TGTGCCAGCAGCTTTAACACTGAAGCTTTCTTT. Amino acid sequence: CASSFNTEAFF. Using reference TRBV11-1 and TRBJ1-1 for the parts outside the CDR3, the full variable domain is EAEVAQSPRYKITEKSQAVAFWCDPISGHATLYWYRQILGQGPELLVQFQDESVVDDSQLPKDRFSAERLKGVDSTLKIQPAELGDSAMYLCASSFNTEAFFGQGTRLTVV.

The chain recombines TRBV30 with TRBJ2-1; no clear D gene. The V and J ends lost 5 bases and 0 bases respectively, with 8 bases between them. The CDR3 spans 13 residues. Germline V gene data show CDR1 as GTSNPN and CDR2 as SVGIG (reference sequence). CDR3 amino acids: CAWAESSYNEQFF. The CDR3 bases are TGTGCCTGGGCCGAGAGCTCCTACAATGAGCAGTTCTTC.

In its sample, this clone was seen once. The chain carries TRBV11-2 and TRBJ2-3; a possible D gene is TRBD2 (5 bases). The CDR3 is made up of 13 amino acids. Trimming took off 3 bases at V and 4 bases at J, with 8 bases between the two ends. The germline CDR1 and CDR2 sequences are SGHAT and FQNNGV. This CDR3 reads CASSLGAPDTQYF. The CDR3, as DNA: TGTGCCAGCAGCTTGGGAGCCCCAGATACGCAGTATTTT.

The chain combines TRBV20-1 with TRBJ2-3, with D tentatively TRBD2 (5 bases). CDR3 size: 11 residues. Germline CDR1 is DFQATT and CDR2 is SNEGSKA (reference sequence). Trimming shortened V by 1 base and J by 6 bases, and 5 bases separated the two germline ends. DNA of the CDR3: TGCAGTGCTAGAGGCGGGGATACGCAGTATTTT. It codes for CSARGGDTQYF.

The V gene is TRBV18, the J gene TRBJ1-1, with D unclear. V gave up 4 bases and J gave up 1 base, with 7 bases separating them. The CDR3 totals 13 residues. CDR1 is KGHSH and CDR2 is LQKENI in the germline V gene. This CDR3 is CASSLLGNTEAFF. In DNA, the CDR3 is TGTGCCAGCTCACTCCTGGGGAACACTGAAGCTTTCTTT.